This T cell receptor (beta chain) originates from a study of identical twins. Via MiXCR, TCRdb re-called the 5' RACE reads, giving one row per CDR3 protein. The table records some 200,000 distinct CDR3 sequences, around 8% of them present only once. This clonotype was detected a few times. Antigen: not known. Study-level results: Modelling approaches yielded underestimates of out-of-frame TCR alpha sharing between monozygotic twins. While abundant cord blood beta clonotypes carried fewer insertions, memory repertoires showed no such pattern.

CDR1 and CDR2 (germline): SQVTM, ANQGSEA. This CDR3 spans 12 amino acids. The J segment lost 6 bases and the V segment lost 4 bases, leaving 3 bases of the junction unmatched. In addition, the sample was reused for a study of yellow fever vaccine responses in identical twins.

The chain couples TRBV29-1 to TRBJ2-7; the match to TRBD1 covers 10 bases. Specimen: memory (CD45RO+) T cells sorted from blood. The clonotype originates from a woman aged 18 to 35 in good health. CDR3 nucleotides: TGCAGCGTTGCCGGGACAGGGGCCGAGCAGTACTTC. As protein: CSVAGTGAEQYF.